The rows below give T cell receptor beta chains drawn from one sample of a study of shared clonotypes between healthy human individuals. The repertoire was sequenced with immunoSEQ multiplex PCR; TCRdb's copy has only in-frame clones and lacks some. The sample includes 2.3 million or so clones, approximately 95% seen only once; the top ten take 0.35% to 0.45%. The sample was naive CD4+ T cells from PBMCs. These receptors all stem from a man aged 18 to 30 in good health. Some clones in this sample may be carry-over from other donors' samples. The CDR3 runs from the conserved cysteine through the conserved F or W. Each record gives: clone size, D gene, J gene, V gene, CDR3 protein, CDR3 DNA. A D gene is named only where the DNA matches it firmly. Clone size is not always given. Where it is, it says once, few, many or a class for expanded clones.

NA	NA	TRBJ2-7	TRBV4-3	CASSQVGGQGAYEQYF	TGCGCCAGCAGCCAAGTGGGTGGGCAGGGAGCCTACGAGCAGTACTTC
NA	NA	TRBJ2-5	TRBV29-1	CSVEVGGTETQYF	TGCAGCGTTGAAGTAGGTGGGACGGAGACCCAGTACTTC
NA	NA	TRBJ1-2	TRBV30	CALNYGYTF	TGTGCCTTAAACTATGGCTACACCTTC
once	NA	TRBJ1-1	TRBV7-3	CASSQGSGNTEAFF	TGTGCCAGCAGTCAAGGGTCCGGGAACACTGAAGCTTTCTTT
NA	NA	TRBJ2-1	TRBV2	CASNQDVYNEQFF	TGTGCCAGCAACCAGGACGTTTACAATGAGCAGTTCTTC
NA	TRBD1	TRBJ1-4	TRBV6-5	CASKTGDNEKLFF	TGTGCCAGCAAAACAGGGGATAATGAAAAACTGTTTTTT
NA	TRBD2	TRBJ2-1	TRBV10-3	CAIGRLAAYNEQFF	TGTGCCATCGGACGACTAGCGGCTTACAATGAGCAGTTCTTC
NA	NA	TRBJ2-7	TRBV2	CASSVRATYEQYF	TGTGCCAGCAGTGTGCGGGCAACCTACGAGCAGTACTTC
NA	NA	TRBJ2-7	TRBV29-1	CSVEVGLSYEQYF	TGCAGCGTTGAGGTGGGGCTGTCCTACGAGCAGTACTTC
once	NA	TRBJ2-1	TRBV7-2	CASSAGTPTYNEQFF	TGTGCCAGCAGCGCCGGGACCCCCACCTACAATGAGCAGTTCTTC
NA	NA	TRBJ1-2	TRBV19	CASSMGQPYGYTF	TGTGCCAGTAGTATGGGGCAGCCCTATGGCTACACCTTC
few	TRBD1	TRBJ1-1	TRBV4-1	CASSQAAGGNTEAFF	TGCGCCAGCAGCCAAGCGGCAGGGGGGAACACTGAAGCTTTCTTT
NA	NA	TRBJ2-7	TRBV2	CASISERSGGRQYF	TGTGCCAGCATTTCTGAGCGGTCCGGGGGAAGGCAGTACTTC
NA	TRBD1	TRBJ2-6	TRBV28	CASSPPGQNGANVLTF	TGTGCCAGCAGTCCCCCGGGACAGAATGGGGCCAACGTCCTGACTTTC
few	NA	TRBJ1-1	TRBV6-5	CASRRDGLNTEAFF	TGTGCCAGCAGGCGGGACGGGTTAAACACTGAAGCTTTCTTT
NA	NA	TRBJ1-4	TRBV7-2	CASSLSLANEKLFF	TGTGCCAGCAGCTTATCCTTAGCTAATGAAAAACTGTTTTTT
NA	TRBD1	TRBJ2-7	TRBV28	CASFEAGQGMGEQYF	TGTGCCAGCTTCGAGGCAGGACAGGGTATGGGGGAGCAGTACTTC
few	NA	TRBJ1-1	TRBV9	CASSGENSGTEAFF	TGTGCCAGCAGCGGGGAAAACAGCGGCACTGAAGCTTTCTTT
NA	NA	TRBJ1-5	TRBV30	CAWSRGGLDQPQHF	TGTGCCTGGAGTCGTGGGGGACTGGATCAGCCCCAGCATTTT
NA	NA	TRBJ2-1	TRBV28	CASSSTLSRSHNEQFF	TGTGCCAGCAGTTCAACTTTATCGAGATCCCACAATGAGCAGTTCTTC
NA	NA	TRBJ1-4	TRBV7-9	CASSLGANEKLFF	TGTGCCAGCAGCCTCGGGGCTAATGAAAAACTGTTTTTT
once	NA	TRBJ2-1	TRBV18	CASSPLFHSYEQFF	TGTGCCAGCTCACCACTGTTCCATTCATATGAGCAGTTCTTC
NA	NA	TRBJ2-7	TRBV27	CASSLGGEQYF	TGTGCCAGCAGTTTAGGAGGCGAGCAGTACTTC
once	NA	TRBJ1-5	TRBV4-2	CASSQDPNQPQHF	TGTGCCAGCAGCCAAGACCCTAATCAGCCCCAGCATTTT
NA	NA	TRBJ2-3	TRBV5-1	CASSSAGGTDTQYF	TGCGCCAGCAGCTCTGCAGGGGGCACAGATACGCAGTATTTT
NA	NA	TRBJ2-7	TRBV5-1	CASSSYRDEQYF	TGCGCCAGCAGCTCATACAGGGACGAGCAGTACTTC
NA	NA	TRBJ2-2	TRBV28	CASSPFRRATGELFF	TGTGCCAGCAGCCCATTTCGTCGGGCCACCGGGGAGCTGTTTTTT
NA	NA	TRBJ1-1	TRBV19	CASTKSPGPEAFF	TGTGCCAGTACGAAGAGTCCAGGGCCTGAAGCTTTCTTT
NA	NA	TRBJ2-3	TRBV7-9	CASSLAGAPDTQYF	TGTGCCAGCAGCTTAGCGGGAGCACCAGATACGCAGTATTTT
once	NA	TRBJ1-3	TRBV27	CASRPQGISGNTIYF	TGTGCCAGCAGACCACAGGGAATTTCTGGAAACACCATATATTTT
once	TRBD2	TRBJ2-3	TRBV27	CASSLVGRARFTDTQYF	TGTGCCAGCAGTTTAGTCGGGAGGGCCCGGTTCACAGATACGCAGTATTTT
NA	TRBD2	TRBJ2-7	TRBV11-2	CASRVTSGSYEQYF	TGTGCCAGCAGGGTTACTAGCGGGAGCTACGAGCAGTACTTC
NA	TRBD2	TRBJ2-3	TRBV27	CASSPRLAGTDTQYF	TGTGCCAGCAGTCCTAGACTAGCGGGGACAGATACGCAGTATTTT
NA	TRBD2	TRBJ2-3	TRBV14	CASSQDTLSGNPSSTDTQYF	TGTGCCAGCAGCCAAGATACTCTTAGCGGGAACCCGTCTAGCACAGATACGCAGTATTTT
NA	NA	TRBJ2-7	TRBV21-1	CASSKERQAHTQTYEQYF	TGTGCCAGCAGCAAAGAAAGACAGGCGCACACCCAGACCTACGAGCAGTACTTC
NA	TRBD1	TRBJ2-7	TRBV29-1	CSVERGQGTYEQYF	TGCAGCGTTGAACGGGGACAGGGGACCTACGAGCAGTACTTC
NA	NA	TRBJ2-3	TRBV11-3	CASSYRWDTQYF	TGTGCCAGCAGCTACAGGTGGGATACGCAGTATTTT
NA	NA	TRBJ1-1	TRBV28	CASKTYKGGNTEAFF	TGTGCCAGCAAGACGTATAAAGGGGGGAACACTGAAGCTTTCTTT
NA	NA	TRBJ2-2	TRBV2	CASTQDSAGELFF	TGTGCCAGCACTCAGGACAGCGCCGGGGAGCTGTTTTTT
NA	NA	TRBJ2-6	TRBV6-6	CASSLGGTGANVLTF	TGTGCCAGCAGTCTAGGGGGGACTGGGGCCAACGTCCTGACTTTC
NA	NA	TRBJ1-5	TRBV21-1	CASSLKTCRGKLPQHF	TGTGCCAGCAGCCTCAAAACATGCAGGGGTAAACTGCCCCAGCATTTT
NA	NA	TRBJ2-1	TRBV7-9	CASTNEIKVRQFF	TGTGCCAGCACAAACGAAATAAAGGTTCGGCAGTTCTTC
NA	NA	TRBJ2-5	TRBV14	CASSQGSGFGETQYF	TGTGCCAGCAGCCAAGGATCCGGGTTCGGAGAGACCCAGTACTTC